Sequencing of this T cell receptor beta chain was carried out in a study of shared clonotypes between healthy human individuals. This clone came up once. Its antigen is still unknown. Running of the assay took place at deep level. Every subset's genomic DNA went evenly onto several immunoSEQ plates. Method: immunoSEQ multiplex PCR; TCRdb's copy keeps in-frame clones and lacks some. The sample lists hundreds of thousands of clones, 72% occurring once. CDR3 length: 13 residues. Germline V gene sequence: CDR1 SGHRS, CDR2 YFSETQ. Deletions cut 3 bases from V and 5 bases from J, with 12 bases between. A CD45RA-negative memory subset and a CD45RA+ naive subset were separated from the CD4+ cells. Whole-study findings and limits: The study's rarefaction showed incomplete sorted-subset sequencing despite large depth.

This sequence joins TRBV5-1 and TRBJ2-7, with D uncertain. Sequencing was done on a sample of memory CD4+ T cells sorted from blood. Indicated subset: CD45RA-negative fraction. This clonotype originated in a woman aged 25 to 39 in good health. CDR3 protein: CASSSRTPNEQYF. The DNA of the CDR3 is TGCGCCAGCAGCTCCAGGACCCCTAACGAGCAGTACTTC.